Following are 8 T cell receptor beta chains from one sample sequenced in a study of CD8+ T cells in alopecia areata. Reverse transcribed after extraction, RNA yielded cDNA as the sequencing template. Only in-frame clones appear in the TCRdb table, and some are missing; sequencing was by immunoSEQ multiplex PCR. The sample consists of hundreds of thousands of clones, less than 80% of them appearing once. Sequenced material: CD4+ T cells sorted from blood, taken at week 0. The receptors derive from a human donor with alopecia areata.

This clone was recorded only once. This chain connects TRBV7-6 to TRBJ2-6, with a tentative D call TRBD1 (5 bases). The CDR3 has 17 amino acids. The V gene's germline CDR1 is SGHVS and CDR2 FNYEAQ. Trimming removed 3 bases at V and 1 base at J, with 13 bases between. The CDR3 bases are TGTGCCAGCAGCTTGGCAGGGTTAAGTTCTGGGGCCAACGTCCTGACTTTC. Encoded protein: CASSLAGLSSGANVLTF.

V usage is TRBV15 and J usage is TRBJ2-3, with D tentatively TRBD1 (6 bases). The germline CDR1 and CDR2 sequences are LNHNV and YYDKDF (reference sequence). Trimming cost V 1 base and J 2 bases, with 10 bases left between them. CDR3 length: 15 residues. DNA of the CDR3: TGTGCCACCAGCAGAGCCCAGGGGACCACAGATACGCAGTATTTT. Amino acid sequence: CATSRAQGTTDTQYF.

This clone was seen a few times. The V gene is TRBV12-5, the J gene TRBJ1-1, with 8 positions matching TRBD1. This CDR3 comprises 16 residues. The germline V gene encodes CDR1 LGHNT and CDR2 FRNRAP. The V gene end was trimmed by 7 bases and the J gene end by 4 bases; junction bases not matched to a gene: 14. This CDR3 reads CASALPKTGEVTEAFF. The CDR3 DNA sequence: TGTGCTAGTGCCTTACCCAAGACAGGGGAAGTCACTGAAGCTTTCTTT.

The genes are TRBV7-2 and TRBJ2-1; D unresolved. The CDR3 is made up of 16 amino acids. The germline V gene has CDR1 SGHTA and CDR2 FQGNSA. Trimming took off 1 base at V and 0 bases at J, with 10 bases between the two ends. CDR3 DNA: TGTGCCAGCAGCTTAGTGGGGTTAAGCTCCTACAATGAGCAGTTCTTC. It codes for CASSLVGLSSYNEQFF.

J is TRBJ2-5 and V is TRBV6-5; D perhaps matches TRBD2 (6 bases). The length of the CDR3 is 15 residues. Germline V gives CDR1 MNHEY, CDR2 SVGAGI. Trimming removed 6 bases at V and 4 bases at J, with 18 bases between. This CDR3 reads CASSKSGTRVETQYF. The CDR3 nucleotides are TGTGCCAGCAGCAAGTCCGGGACTCGAGTAGAGACCCAGTACTTC.

V gene TRBV2 combines with J gene TRBJ2-4, with 11 bases matching TRBD1. Looked up from germline, CDR1 is SNHLY and CDR2 is FYNNEI. The CDR3 is made up of 18 amino acids. The ends lost 5 bases at V and 0 bases at J; junction bases unmatched: 9. The CDR3 region is CASSPGQGAFLAKNIQYF. The CDR3 nucleotides read TGTGCCAGCAGTCCTGGACAGGGGGCATTTCTAGCCAAAAACATTCAGTACTTC.

The CDR3 DNA is TGTGCCAGCAGCCCTTATGTCGCCTACGAGCAGTACTTC. It translates to CASSPYVAYEQYF. V is TRBV11-2 and J is TRBJ2-7; unclear D gene. CDR1 and CDR2 from the germline V gene are SGHAT and FQNNGV. This CDR3 contains 13 residues. V lost 5 bases to trimming and J lost 2 bases, with 10 bases between them.

The V call is TRBV9, the J call TRBJ2-3; D gene uncertain. V was shortened by 0 bases and J by 8 bases, with 13 bases between the two germline ends. The CDR3 contains 14 residues. Germline V gives CDR1 SGDLS, CDR2 YYNGEE. CDR3 nucleotide sequence: TGTGCCAGCAGCGTAGTGCCCACAGATGGTACGCAGTATTTT. It yields the protein CASSVVPTDGTQYF.